Below, 11 T cell receptor beta chains from the same sample are listed, as sequenced in a study of shared clonotypes between healthy human individuals. Cells designated naive CD8 were CD45RO-negative and were positively selected for CCR7, with terminally differentiated effector memory CD45RA+ cells excluded. Sequenced by immunoSEQ multiplex PCR; TCRdb stores in-frame clones only, minus some. The table includes about 2 million clones, over 85% detected once. Sequencing was carried out using naive CD8+ T cells sorted from blood. The receptors were sampled from a man between 18 and 29 years old in good health.

The chain joins TRBV19 to TRBJ2-7; either TRBD1 or TRBD2 may fit D (5 bases each). V shed 6 bases and J shed 6 bases, with 18 bases lying between them. This CDR3 region has 14 residues. CDR1 is LNHDA, CDR2 SQIVND, per germline (reference sequence). The CDR3 region has the DNA TGTGCCAGTAGACAGTGGGGGAACGTTGGCGAGCAGTACTTC. It translates to CASRQWGNVGEQYF.

The chain joins TRBV6-1 to TRBJ2-7; 11 bases align to TRBD2. The CDR3 extends over 15 amino acids. Germline CDR1 is MNHNS and CDR2 is SASEGT. V was clipped by 6 bases and J by 5 bases; unmatched bases: 9. DNA of the CDR3: TGTGCCAGCAGGGACCTTAGCGGGGGGGCTGACGAGCAGTACTTC. This gives the protein CASRDLSGGADEQYF.

The V gene is TRBV7-9, the J gene TRBJ2-3; D call uncertain. Trimming shortened V by 0 bases and J by 3 bases, and 13 bases separated the two germline ends. Germline V gene data show CDR1 as SEHNR and CDR2 as FQNEAQ (reference sequence). The CDR3 consists of 16 residues. This chain's CDR3 is CASSLAPAELTDTQYF. CDR3 nucleotide sequence: TGTGCCAGCAGCTTAGCGCCCGCTGAGTTGACAGATACGCAGTATTTT.

The V gene is TRBV4-3, the J gene TRBJ2-6; possible D gene TRBD1, 6 bases. Trimming removed 0 bases from V and 0 bases from J, with 18 bases in between. Looked up from germline, CDR1 is LGHNA and CDR2 is YSLEER. The CDR3 is made up of 20 amino acids. CDR3 bases: TGCGCCAGCAGCCAAGATAGCCCCGGGACAAGTATCTCTGGGGCCAACGTCCTGACTTTC. It yields the protein CASSQDSPGTSISGANVLTF.

The chain uses TRBV6-5 and TRBJ2-1, with a tentative D call TRBD1 (6 bases). The CDR3 spans 16 residues. From germline, CDR1 is MNHEY and CDR2 SVGAGI. The ends were cut back, 2 bases at V and 8 bases at J, with 19 bases in the middle. The CDR3 loop reads CASSYAAGETFDEQFF. In nucleotides, the CDR3 is TGTGCCAGCAGTTACGCCGCAGGGGAAACCTTTGATGAGCAGTTCTTC.

The J gene is TRBJ2-7, the V gene TRBV30, with D possibly being TRBD1 (5 bases). Trimming removed 5 bases from V and 3 bases from J, with 8 bases in between. CDR1 is GTSNPN, CDR2 SVGIG, per germline (reference sequence). The CDR3 has 11 amino acids. Here the CDR3 DNA reads TGTGCCTGGCAAGGGGTCTACGAGCAGTACTTC. Amino acid sequence: CAWQGVYEQYF.

CDR3 nucleotide sequence: TGTGCCTGGAGTGGGGGACAGGGGGGAGCCTACGAGCAGTACTTC. Protein sequence: CAWSGGQGGAYEQYF. This rearrangement joins TRBV30 to TRBJ2-7; 11 bases align to TRBD1. CDR3 length: 15 residues. The V gene's germline CDR1 is GTSNPN and CDR2 SVGIG (reference sequence). Germline trimming cut 1 base from V and 2 bases from J; bases unmatched to any gene: 4.

The genes are TRBV4-3 and TRBJ1-1; no reliable D call. The CDR3 is 14 residues long. Germline-derived CDR1 and CDR2 are LGHNA and YSLEER. The germline V and J ends were trimmed by 4 bases and 0 bases, with 9 bases remaining between them. The CDR3 bases are TGCGCCAGCAGCCCAGATGTCCTGAACACTGAAGCTTTCTTT. Amino acids: CASSPDVLNTEAFF.

This clone was seen just once. This chain links TRBV19 with TRBJ2-1, with TRBD2 identical over 15 bases. The CDR3 loop spans 19 amino acids. CDR1 is LNHDA, CDR2 SQIVND, per germline (reference sequence). After removal of 0 bases from V and 2 bases from J, the junction contained 5 bases not matched to a gene. For the CDR3, the DNA is TGTGCCAGTAGTATAGAGGGACTAGCGGGAGGTCCCCCCTACAATGAGCAGTTCTTC. Its translation is CASSIEGLAGGPPYNEQFF.

This clone has only one observation. V gene TRBV11-2 combines with J gene TRBJ1-1; no clear D. Germline assignment: CDR1 SGHAT and CDR2 FQNNGV. V shed 3 bases and J shed 0 bases, with 14 bases lying between them. The CDR3 sequence is 16 residues long. The CDR3 region is CASSLSKDGMNTEAFF. The CDR3 DNA follows: TGTGCCAGCAGCTTGTCAAAAGACGGAATGAACACTGAAGCTTTCTTT.

This chain uses TRBV5-1 with TRBJ2-1; 8 bases line up with TRBD1. After removal of 2 bases from V and 4 bases from J, the junction contained 5 bases not matched to a gene. The CDR3 is made up of 15 amino acids. Germline V CDR1 and CDR2: SGHRS, YFSETQ. The CDR3 reads CASSFDRGKYNEQFF. CDR3 coding DNA: TGCGCCAGCAGCTTCGACAGGGGAAAGTACAATGAGCAGTTCTTC.